This T cell receptor beta chain originates from a study of response to subunit inactivated influenza vaccine. Overall study results and limits: Few new T cells, the authors suggested, are recruited by each seasonal influenza vaccination.

TCRdb redid the calling of the RT-PCR reads with MiXCR, one entry per CDR3 protein. The data contain 600,000 to 850,000 distinct CDR3 sequences, 14% of them singletons. This clonotype was seen more than once but under ten times. The antigen remains unidentified. Germline lookup yields CDR1 SEHNR and CDR2 FQNEAQ (reference sequence). This CDR3 is 13 amino acids long. The V end was cut by 4 bases, the J end by 5 bases, with 12 bases between. The input for sequencing was PBMCs from blood, taken 14 to 15 days before vaccination. This TCR derives from a man aged 45-65 years who received an inactivated influenza vaccine. This chain joins TRBV7-9 and TRBJ2-7, with a weak D call TRBD2 (5 bases). The CDR3 bases are TGTGCCAGCAGCTCCCGGCGGGTCCACGAGCAGTACTTC. Protein: CASSSRRVHEQYF. Looking up the rest from reference TRBV7-9 and TRBJ2-7 gives the full variable domain: DTGVSQNPRHKITKRGQNVTFRCDPISEHNRLYWYRQTLGQGPEFLTYFQNEAQLEKSRLLSDRFSAERPKGSFSTLEIQRTEQGDSAMYLCASSSRRVHEQYFGPGTRLTVT.